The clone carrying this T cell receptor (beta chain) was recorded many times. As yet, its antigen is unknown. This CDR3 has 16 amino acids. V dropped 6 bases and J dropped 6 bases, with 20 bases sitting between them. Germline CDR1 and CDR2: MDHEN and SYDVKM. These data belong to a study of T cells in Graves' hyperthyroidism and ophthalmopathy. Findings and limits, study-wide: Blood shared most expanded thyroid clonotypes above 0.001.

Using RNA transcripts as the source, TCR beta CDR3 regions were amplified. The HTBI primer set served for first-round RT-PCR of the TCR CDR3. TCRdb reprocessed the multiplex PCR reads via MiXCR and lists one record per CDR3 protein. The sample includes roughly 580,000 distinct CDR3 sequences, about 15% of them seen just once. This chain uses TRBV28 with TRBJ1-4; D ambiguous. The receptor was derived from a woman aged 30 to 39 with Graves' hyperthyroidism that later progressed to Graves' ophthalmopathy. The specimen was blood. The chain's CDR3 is CASSRIRPQSYEKLFF. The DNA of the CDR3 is TGTGCCAGCAGCCGCATCAGACCCCAATCCTATGAAAAACTGTTTTTT.